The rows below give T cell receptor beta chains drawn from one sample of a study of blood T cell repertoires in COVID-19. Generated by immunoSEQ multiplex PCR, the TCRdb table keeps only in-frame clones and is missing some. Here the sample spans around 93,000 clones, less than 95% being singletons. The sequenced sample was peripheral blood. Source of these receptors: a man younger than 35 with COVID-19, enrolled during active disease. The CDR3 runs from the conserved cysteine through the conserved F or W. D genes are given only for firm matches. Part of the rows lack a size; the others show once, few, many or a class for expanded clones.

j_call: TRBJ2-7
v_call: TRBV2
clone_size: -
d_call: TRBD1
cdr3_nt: TGTGCCAGCACCCTAGGACAGGCCGCATCTACCTACGAGCAGTACTTC
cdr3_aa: CASTLGQAASTYEQYF

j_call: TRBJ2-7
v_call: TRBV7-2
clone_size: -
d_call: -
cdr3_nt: TGTGCCAGCAGCTTAGTACTTGAGGGTAGCTACGAGCAGTACTTC
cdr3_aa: CASSLVLEGSYEQYF

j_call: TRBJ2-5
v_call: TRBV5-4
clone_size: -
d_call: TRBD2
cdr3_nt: TGTGCCAGCAGCCCGGGACTAGCGGGAGACGGAGAGACCCAGTACTTC
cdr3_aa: CASSPGLAGDGETQYF

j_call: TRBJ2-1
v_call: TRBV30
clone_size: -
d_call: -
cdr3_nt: TGTGCCTGGAGTGTCTGGGGCAACTCCTACAATGAGCAGTTCTTC
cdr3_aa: CAWSVWGNSYNEQFF

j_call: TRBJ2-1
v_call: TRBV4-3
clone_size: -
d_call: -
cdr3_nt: TGCGCCAGCAGCCAAGATAACTTGGCCTACAATGAGCAGTTCTTC
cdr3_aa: CASSQDNLAYNEQFF

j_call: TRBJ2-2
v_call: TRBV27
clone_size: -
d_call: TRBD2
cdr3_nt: TGTGCCAGCAGTATTTTAGCGGGAGGGAACACCGGGGAGCTGTTTTTT
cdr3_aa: CASSILAGGNTGELFF

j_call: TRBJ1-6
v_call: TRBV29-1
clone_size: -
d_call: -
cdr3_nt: TGCAGCGTTGATGCAGGGCATAATTCACCCCTCCACTTT
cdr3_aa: CSVDAGHNSPLHF

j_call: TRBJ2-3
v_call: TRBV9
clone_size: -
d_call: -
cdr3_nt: TGTGCCAGCAGCGTAGCATCAGGGTCCCTCACAGATACGCAGTATTTT
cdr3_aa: CASSVASGSLTDTQYF

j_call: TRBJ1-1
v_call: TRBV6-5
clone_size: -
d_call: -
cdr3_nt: TGTGCCAGCAGTTTCCACAGGGTGAACACTGAAGCTTTCTTT
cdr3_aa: CASSFHRVNTEAFF

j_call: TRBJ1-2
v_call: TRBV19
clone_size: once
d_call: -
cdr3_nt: TGTGCCAGTAGTATAAATTGGAGGTCGGGAGGGGCCCTTGGCTACACCTTC
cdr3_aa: CASSINWRSGGALGYTF

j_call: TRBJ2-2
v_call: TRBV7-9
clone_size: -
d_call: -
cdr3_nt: TGTGCCAGCAGCTTGTTAGTTAGCGGCACCGGGGAGCTGTTTTTT
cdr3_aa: CASSLLVSGTGELFF

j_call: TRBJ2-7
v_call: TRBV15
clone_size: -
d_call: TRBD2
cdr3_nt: TGTGCCACCAGCAGACGTCTCAGCGGGAGGGCCCTCTACGAGCAGTACTTC
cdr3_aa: CATSRRLSGRALYEQYF

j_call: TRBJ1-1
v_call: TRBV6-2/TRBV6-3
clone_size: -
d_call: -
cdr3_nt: TGTGCCAGCAGTACCCCGGGGGGTCGGACCACTGAAGCTTTCTTT
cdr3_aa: CASSTPGGRTTEAFF

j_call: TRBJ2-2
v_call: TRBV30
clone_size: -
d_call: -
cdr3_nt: TGTGCCTGGCCGGGACATTCGAACACCGGGGAGCTGTTTTTT
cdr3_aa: CAWPGHSNTGELFF

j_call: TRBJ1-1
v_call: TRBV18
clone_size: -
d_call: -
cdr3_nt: TGTGCCAGCTCACCGCTATCGGGTTCTGAAGCTTTCTTT
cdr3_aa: CASSPLSGSEAFF

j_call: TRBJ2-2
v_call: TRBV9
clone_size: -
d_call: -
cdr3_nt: TGTGCCAGCAGCGTGAGCGGCATGACCGGGGAGCTGTTTTTT
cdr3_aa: CASSVSGMTGELFF

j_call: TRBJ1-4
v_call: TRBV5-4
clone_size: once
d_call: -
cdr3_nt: TGTGCCAGCAGCACGGGACTTGGGGATGAAAAACTGCTTTTT
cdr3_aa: CASSTGLGDEKLLF

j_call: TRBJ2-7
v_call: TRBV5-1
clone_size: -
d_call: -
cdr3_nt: TGCGCCAGCAGCTTTGTGGGTGCGGGCGAGCAGTACTTC
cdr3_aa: CASSFVGAGEQYF

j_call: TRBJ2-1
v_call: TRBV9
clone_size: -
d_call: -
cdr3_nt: TGTGCCAGCAGCGTAGCCGGTATTCTGTACAATGAGCAGTTCTTC
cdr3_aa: CASSVAGILYNEQFF

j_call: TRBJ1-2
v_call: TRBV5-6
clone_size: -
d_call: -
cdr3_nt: TGTGCCAGCAGTCCGAAGCGGGCCACCTCTTTAGCTAACTATGGCTACACCTTC
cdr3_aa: CASSPKRATSLANYGYTF

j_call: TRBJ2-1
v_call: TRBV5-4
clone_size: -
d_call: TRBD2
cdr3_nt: TGTGCCAGCAGCGGAGGGACTAGCGGGAACTCCTACAATGAGCAGTTCTTC
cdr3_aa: CASSGGTSGNSYNEQFF

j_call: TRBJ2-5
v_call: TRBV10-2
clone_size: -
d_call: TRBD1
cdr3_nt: TGCGCCAGCAAAAGGACAGGGTCACCGATCCAAGAGACCCAGTACTTC
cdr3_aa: CASKRTGSPIQETQYF

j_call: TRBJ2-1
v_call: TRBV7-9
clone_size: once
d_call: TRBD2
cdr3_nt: TGTGCCAGCAGCTCCCTAGCGGGAGCGACCTACAATGAGCAGTTCTTC
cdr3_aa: CASSSLAGATYNEQFF

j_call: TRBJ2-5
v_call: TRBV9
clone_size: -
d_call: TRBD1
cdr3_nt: TGTGCCAGCAGCGTAGACCCAGGGGGCTTCGAGACCCAGTACTTC
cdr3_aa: CASSVDPGGFETQYF

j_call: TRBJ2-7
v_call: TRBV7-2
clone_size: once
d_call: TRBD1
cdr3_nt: TGTGCCGGGACAGTTTCCTACGAGCAGTACTTC
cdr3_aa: CAGTVSYEQYF

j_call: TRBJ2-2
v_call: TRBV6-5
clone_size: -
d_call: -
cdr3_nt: TGTGCCAGCAGCCGGACAGCCCCGAACACCGGGGAGCTGTTTTTT
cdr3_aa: CASSRTAPNTGELFF

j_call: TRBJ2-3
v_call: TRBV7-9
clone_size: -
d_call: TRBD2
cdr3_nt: TGTGCCAGCAGCTTTAGCGGGCTTCGCACAGATACGCAGTATTTT
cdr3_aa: CASSFSGLRTDTQYF

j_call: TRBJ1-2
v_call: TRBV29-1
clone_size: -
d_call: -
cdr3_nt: TGCAGCGTTAGGGAGATAACTAACTATGGCTACACCTTC
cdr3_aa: CSVREITNYGYTF

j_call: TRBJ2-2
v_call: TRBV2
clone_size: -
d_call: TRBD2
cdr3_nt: TGTGCCACCAAACGCGGGGAGGGCCTTAACACCGGGGAGCTGTTTTTT
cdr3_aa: CATKRGEGLNTGELFF

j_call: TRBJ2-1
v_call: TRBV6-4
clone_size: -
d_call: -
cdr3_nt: TGTGCCAGCAGTGGGACTATCCCGAGCTCCTACAATGAGCAGTTCTTC
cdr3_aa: CASSGTIPSSYNEQFF

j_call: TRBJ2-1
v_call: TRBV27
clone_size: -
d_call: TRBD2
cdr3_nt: TGTGCCAGCAACCCCGGACTAGCTTTTCGGGACAATGAGCAGTTCTTC
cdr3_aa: CASNPGLAFRDNEQFF

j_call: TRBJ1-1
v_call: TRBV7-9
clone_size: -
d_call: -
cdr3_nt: TGTGCCAGCAGCCCACCCGGTACAGGGAGAGGGTTCGCGGCTTTCTTT
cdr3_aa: CASSPPGTGRGFAAFF

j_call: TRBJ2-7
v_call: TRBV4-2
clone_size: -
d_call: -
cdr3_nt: TGTGCCAGCAGCCACCCAGGTTCGGCGGACTCCTCCTACGAGCAGTACTTC
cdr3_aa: CASSHPGSADSSYEQYF

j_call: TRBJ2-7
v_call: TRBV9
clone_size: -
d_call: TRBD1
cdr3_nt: TGTGCCAGCAGCGTAGGCGAGGGGACAGGGACCTACGAGCAGTACTTC
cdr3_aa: CASSVGEGTGTYEQYF

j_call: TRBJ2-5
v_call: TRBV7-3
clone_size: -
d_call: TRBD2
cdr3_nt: TGTGCCAGCAGCTTAAAGTGTTGGGCTAGCGGGAGTGATGAGACCCAGTACTTC
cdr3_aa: CASSLKCWASGSDETQYF

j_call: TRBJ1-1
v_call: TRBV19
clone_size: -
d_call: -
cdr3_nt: TGTGCCAGTAGTGTAGGAACATTGAACACTGAAGCTTTCTTT
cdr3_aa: CASSVGTLNTEAFF

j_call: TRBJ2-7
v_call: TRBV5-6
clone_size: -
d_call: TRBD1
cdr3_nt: TGTGCCAGCAGCTTGGGGACAGGGCACGGGCAGTACTTC
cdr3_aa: CASSLGTGHGQYF

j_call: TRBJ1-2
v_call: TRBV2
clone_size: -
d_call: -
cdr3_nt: TGTGCCAGCAAGGCAGACATTCTCCTAAACTATGGCTACACCTTC
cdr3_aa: CASKADILLNYGYTF

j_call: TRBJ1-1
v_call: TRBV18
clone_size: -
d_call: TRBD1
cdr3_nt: TGTGCCAGCTCACCACGGGGACAGGGGACCACTGAAGCTTTCTTT
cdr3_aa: CASSPRGQGTTEAFF

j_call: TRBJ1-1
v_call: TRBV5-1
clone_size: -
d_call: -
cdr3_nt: TGCGCCAGCCGAACCACAGGGAACACTGAAGCTTTCTTT
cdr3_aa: CASRTTGNTEAFF

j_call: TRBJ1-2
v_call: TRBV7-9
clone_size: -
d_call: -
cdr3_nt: TGTGCCAGCAGCCCAAGGACCCGCGGGGGCTATGGCTACACCTTC
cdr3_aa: CASSPRTRGGYGYTF

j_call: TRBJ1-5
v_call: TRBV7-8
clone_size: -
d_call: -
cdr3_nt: TGTGCCAGCAGCTTATGGGGGCAGACCCATGGCAATCAGCCCCAGCATTTT
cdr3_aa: CASSLWGQTHGNQPQHF

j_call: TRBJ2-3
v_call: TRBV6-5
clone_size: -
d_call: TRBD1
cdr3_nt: TGTGCCAGCAGTTCCCGGGACAGAATCACAGATACGCAGTATTTT
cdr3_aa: CASSSRDRITDTQYF

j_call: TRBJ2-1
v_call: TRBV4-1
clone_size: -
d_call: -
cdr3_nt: TGCGCCAGCAGCCAACCGACAGTAAGCTCCTACAATGAGCAGTTCTTC
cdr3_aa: CASSQPTVSSYNEQFF

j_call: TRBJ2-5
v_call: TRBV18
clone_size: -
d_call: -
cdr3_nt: TGTGCCAGCTCACGAAACCGAGGAGAAGAGACCCAGTACTTC
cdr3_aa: CASSRNRGEETQYF

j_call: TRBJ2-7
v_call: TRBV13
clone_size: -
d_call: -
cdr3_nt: TGTGCCAGCAGCTTAGTAGGCAGGGGCAGCTACGAGCAGTACTTC
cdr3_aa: CASSLVGRGSYEQYF

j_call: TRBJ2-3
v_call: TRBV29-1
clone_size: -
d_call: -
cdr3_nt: TGCAGCGTTGATTGGGGGCTTAGCACAGATACGCAGTATTTT
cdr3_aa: CSVDWGLSTDTQYF

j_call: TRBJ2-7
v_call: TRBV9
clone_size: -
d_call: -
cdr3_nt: TGTGCCAGCGGCCTCACGGGGGCCTACGAGCAGTACTTC
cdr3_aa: CASGLTGAYEQYF

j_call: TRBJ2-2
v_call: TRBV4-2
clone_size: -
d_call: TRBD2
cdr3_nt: TGTGCCAGCAGCCGGGGACTACCGAACACCGGGGAGCTGTTTTTT
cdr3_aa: CASSRGLPNTGELFF

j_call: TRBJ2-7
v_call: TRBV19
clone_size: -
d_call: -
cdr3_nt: TGTGCCAGTAATAAGTGGGGGCGTGAGCAGTACTTC
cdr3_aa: CASNKWGREQYF

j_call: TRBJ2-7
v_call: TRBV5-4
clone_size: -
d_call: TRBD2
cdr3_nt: TGTGCCAGCAGGGCGACTAGCGGGAGCCATGAGGAGCAGTACTTC
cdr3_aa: CASRATSGSHEEQYF

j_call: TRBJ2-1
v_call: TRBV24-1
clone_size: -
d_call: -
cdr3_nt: TGTGCCACCAGTGATCTGAGCTACAATGAGCAGTTCTTC
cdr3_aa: CATSDLSYNEQFF

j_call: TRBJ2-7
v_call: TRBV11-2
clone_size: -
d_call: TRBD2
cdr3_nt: TGTGCCAGCAGCTTCCTAGCGGGGGTGAGCTCCTACGAGCAGTACTTC
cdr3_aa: CASSFLAGVSSYEQYF

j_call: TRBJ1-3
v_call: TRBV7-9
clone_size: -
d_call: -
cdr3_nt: TGTGCCAGTCGGATGGGGGCATCTGGAAACACCATATATTTT
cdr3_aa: CASRMGASGNTIYF

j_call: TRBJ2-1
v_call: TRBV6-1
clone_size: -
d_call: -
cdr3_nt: TGTGCCAGCAGTGAAGAGATCCAGGGGTACAATGAGCAGTTCTTC
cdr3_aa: CASSEEIQGYNEQFF